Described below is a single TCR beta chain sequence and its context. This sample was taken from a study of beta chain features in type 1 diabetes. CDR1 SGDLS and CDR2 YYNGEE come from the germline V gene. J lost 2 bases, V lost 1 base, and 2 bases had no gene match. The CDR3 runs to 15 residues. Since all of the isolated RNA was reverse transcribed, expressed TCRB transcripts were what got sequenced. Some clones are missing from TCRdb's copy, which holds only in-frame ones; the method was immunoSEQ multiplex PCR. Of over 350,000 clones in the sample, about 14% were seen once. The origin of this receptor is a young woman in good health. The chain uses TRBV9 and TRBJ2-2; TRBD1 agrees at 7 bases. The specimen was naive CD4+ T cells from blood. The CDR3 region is CASSVRGHNTGELFF. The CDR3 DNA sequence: TGTGCCAGCAGCGTAAGGGGGCATAACACCGGGGAGCTGTTTTTT.